The rows below give T cell receptor beta chains drawn from one sample of a study of blood T cell repertoires in COVID-19. Sequenced by immunoSEQ multiplex PCR; TCRdb stores in-frame clones only, minus some. The sample has 300,000 to 350,000 clones, 90% seen once. Sequenced input: PBMCs or T cells enriched from blood (not recorded which). The receptors were sampled from a woman aged 18-30 years with acute COVID-19. Both conserved end residues are part of each CDR3.

V gene: TRBV2; J gene: TRBJ2-5; CDR3 protein: CASKGPGETQYF
V gene: TRBV19; J gene: TRBJ2-1; CDR3 protein: CASSTRDSYYNEQFF
V gene: TRBV2; J gene: TRBJ2-7; CDR3 protein: CASSEALQWGGGSYEQYF
V gene: TRBV28; J gene: TRBJ2-7; CDR3 protein: CASSPFRGQGASYEQYF
V gene: TRBV24-1; J gene: TRBJ1-2; CDR3 protein: CATSTTGSYGYTF
V gene: TRBV15; J gene: TRBJ2-3; CDR3 protein: CATSREKGNREFTDTQYF
V gene: TRBV6-5; J gene: TRBJ2-2; CDR3 protein: CASSFQGANTGELFF
V gene: TRBV19; J gene: TRBJ1-2; CDR3 protein: CASNQGFYGYTF
V gene: TRBV28; J gene: TRBJ1-4; CDR3 protein: CASRVEYNEKLFF
V gene: TRBV5-6; J gene: TRBJ1-3; CDR3 protein: CASSLGDTTGNTIYF
V gene: TRBV7-2; J gene: TRBJ2-1; CDR3 protein: CASSPRTSGNNEQFF
V gene: TRBV28; J gene: TRBJ2-2; CDR3 protein: CASRTTGEETGELFF
V gene: TRBV9; J gene: TRBJ2-1; CDR3 protein: CASSSRDRGYNEQFF
V gene: TRBV5-6; J gene: TRBJ1-2; CDR3 protein: CASSLGRLYGYTF
V gene: TRBV6-5; J gene: TRBJ2-7; CDR3 protein: CASSYSYLAEYEQYF
V gene: TRBV28; J gene: TRBJ1-6; CDR3 protein: CASQGGNYNSPLHF
V gene: TRBV19; J gene: TRBJ1-1; CDR3 protein: CASSLGGENTEAFF
V gene: TRBV30; J gene: TRBJ1-2; CDR3 protein: CAWATGNYGYTF
V gene: TRBV24-1; J gene: TRBJ2-1; CDR3 protein: CATSDPRTGRGDEQFF
V gene: TRBV19; J gene: TRBJ1-1; CDR3 protein: CASSTPSEWTGLNTEAFF
V gene: TRBV5-1; J gene: TRBJ2-2; CDR3 protein: CASSRGSGELFF
V gene: TRBV28; J gene: TRBJ2-5; CDR3 protein: CASSLSGTSKETQYF
V gene: TRBV6-4; J gene: TRBJ2-1; CDR3 protein: CATSRASGGNEQFF
V gene: TRBV7-9; J gene: TRBJ1-2; CDR3 protein: CASSLKSLQRPRNYGYTF
V gene: TRBV19; J gene: TRBJ1-2; CDR3 protein: CASTPDSYGYTF
V gene: TRBV29-1; J gene: TRBJ1-1; CDR3 protein: CSVVPYMNTEAFF
V gene: TRBV2; J gene: TRBJ2-7; CDR3 protein: CASSPNAFRGYSYEQYF
V gene: TRBV7-9; J gene: TRBJ2-1; CDR3 protein: CASSPGTGGPYNEQFF
V gene: TRBV27; J gene: TRBJ2-7; CDR3 protein: CASSFRRGSYEQYF
V gene: TRBV9; J gene: TRBJ1-2; CDR3 protein: CASGQGGTGNGYTF
V gene: TRBV7-6; J gene: TRBJ2-2; CDR3 protein: CASSPRREDTGELFF